What follows are 14 T cell receptor beta chains derived from one specimen sequenced in a study of T cell responses to AZD1222 COVID-19 vaccine. Only in-frame clones appear in the TCRdb table, and some are missing; sequencing was by immunoSEQ multiplex PCR. The table lists some 250,000 clones, 94% of them singletons. The input for sequencing was peripheral blood, taken 28 days after the second AZD1222 dose. The receptors stem from an adult who received the AZD1222 COVID-19 vaccine.

The CDR3 region has the DNA TGTGCCAGCAGCCTAGGGGGACTCCGCAATCAGCCCCAGCATTTT. Its translation is CASSLGGLRNQPQHF. This chain joins TRBV11-2 and TRBJ1-5; TRBD1 is a possible D gene (6 bases). The CDR3 has 15 residues. Trimming removed 5 bases from V and 2 bases from J, with 13 bases in between. Germline loops: CDR1 SGHAT, CDR2 FQNNGV. The entire variable domain, with the rest obtained from reference TRBV11-2 and TRBJ1-5, is as follows: EAGVAQSPRYKIIEKRQSVAFWCNPISGHATLYWYQQILGQGPKLLIQFQNNGVVDDSQLPKDRFSAERLKGVDSTLKIQPAKLEDSAVYLCASSLGGLRNQPQHFGDGTRLSIL.

V is TRBV11-2 and J is TRBJ2-7, with 11 bases aligning to TRBD1. Germline lookup yields CDR1 SGHAT and CDR2 FQNNGV. CDR3 length: 15 amino acids. Trimming cost V 5 bases and J 5 bases; bases outside gene matches: 8. CDR3 coding DNA: TGTGCCAGCAGCCCCCAAGGGACAGGGGGACACGAGCAGTACTTC. It translates to CASSPQGTGGHEQYF. Using reference TRBV11-2 and TRBJ2-7 for the parts outside the CDR3, the full variable domain is EAGVAQSPRYKIIEKRQSVAFWCNPISGHATLYWYQQILGQGPKLLIQFQNNGVVDDSQLPKDRFSAERLKGVDSTLKIQPAKLEDSAVYLCASSPQGTGGHEQYFGPGTRLTVT.

The chain uses TRBV13 and TRBJ2-2, with D unclear. The V gene's germline CDR1 is PRHDT and CDR2 FYEKMQ (reference sequence). The V end was cut by 0 bases, the J end by 3 bases, with 2 bases between. There are 13 residues in the CDR3. The CDR3 loop is CASSLGDTGELFF. The CDR3 DNA is TGTGCCAGCAGCTTAGGGGACACCGGGGAGCTGTTTTTT.

The rearrangement joins TRBV6-1 to TRBJ1-2, with TRBD1 matching 8 bases. With V trimmed by 0 bases and J by 8 bases, 2 bases remained unmatched. In germline, CDR1 is MNHNS, CDR2 SASEGT. There are 13 residues in the CDR3. CDR3: CASSEASGGGYTF. CDR3 nucleotides: TGTGCCAGCAGTGAAGCGTCAGGGGGCGGCTACACCTTC.

The chain combines TRBV3-1 (or the pseudogene TRBV3-2) with TRBJ2-1; D is possibly TRBD2 (6 bases). The CDR3 is 16 residues long. The ends were cut back, 5 bases at V and 3 bases at J, with 17 bases in the middle. CDR1 and CDR2 (germline): LGHDT, YNNKEL (reference sequence). Here the CDR3 reads CASSSTGGRNYNEQFF. CDR3 nucleotide sequence: TGTGCCAGCAGCTCTACCGGGGGAAGGAACTACAATGAGCAGTTCTTC.

J is TRBJ2-3 and V is TRBV7-2; D gene unclear. The V end lost 5 bases, the J end lost 11 bases, and 11 bases lay between the germline ends. The CDR3 spans 11 residues. CDR1 is SGHTA, CDR2 FQGNSA, per germline. CDR3 region: CASSNFEMQYF. CDR3 DNA: TGTGCCAGCAGCAACTTCGAAATGCAGTATTTT. Full variable domain (remainder filled in from reference TRBV7-2 and TRBJ2-3): GAGVSQSPSNKVTEKGKDVELRCDPISGHTALYWYRQSLGQGLEFLIYFQGNSAPDKSGLPSDRFSAERTGGSVSTLTIQRTQQEDSAVYLCASSNFEMQYFGPGTRLTVL.

J is TRBJ2-5 and V is TRBV24-1; D is possibly TRBD2 (7 bases). Per germline, CDR1 KGHDR and CDR2 SFDVKD. Trimming removed 5 bases at V and 5 bases at J, with 17 bases between. The CDR3 totals 15 residues. The CDR3, as DNA: TGTGCCACCAGTGCGACGGGGGGCACCCAGGAGACCCAGTACTTC. Translated: CATSATGGTQETQYF.

The chain combines TRBV9 with TRBJ1-3; weak D call: TRBD1 (5 bases). CDR3 length equals 16 residues. CDR1 and CDR2 from the germline V gene are SGDLS and YYNGEE. V dropped 0 bases and J dropped 0 bases, with 10 bases sitting between them. This CDR3 reads CASSVAQGYSGNTIYF. DNA of the CDR3: TGTGCCAGCAGCGTAGCCCAGGGTTACTCTGGAAACACCATATATTTT.

The chain has TRBV7-3 and TRBJ2-5; 9 bases align to TRBD2. From germline, CDR1 is SGHTA and CDR2 FQGTGA. V lost 3 bases and J lost 5; bases outside the gene matches: 1. The CDR3 extends over 13 amino acids. CDR3 coding DNA: TGTGCCAGCAGCTTTAGCGGGAGTGAGACCCAGTACTTC. Amino acid sequence: CASSFSGSETQYF.

The rearrangement uses TRBV7-2 and TRBJ1-1; perhaps TRBD1 as D (5 bases). Germline-derived CDR1 and CDR2 are SGHTA and FQGNSA. The V end lost 5 bases, the J end lost 2 bases, and 15 bases lay between the germline ends. CDR3 length equals 15 residues. The CDR3 is CASSHPPGSNTEAFF. The CDR3 DNA sequence: TGTGCCAGCAGCCACCCCCCAGGGTCAAACACTGAAGCTTTCTTT.

The chain recombines TRBV7-9 with TRBJ1-1, with 10 bases that match TRBD1. The CDR3 spans 13 residues. Trimming removed 10 bases from V and 10 bases from J; junction bases left unmatched: 12. Germline CDR1 is SEHNR and CDR2 is FQNEAQ (reference sequence). The CDR3 DNA reads as TGTGCCACCCTGGGACAGGGGCACTCCGGAGCTTTCTTT. This codes for CATLGQGHSGAFF.

The chain links TRBV7-9 to TRBJ2-1, with TRBD1 identical over 7 bases. Germline CDR1 is SEHNR and CDR2 is FQNEAQ (reference sequence). The CDR3 has 14 amino acids. V lost 1 base, J lost 8 bases, and 5 bases stayed unmatched. The CDR3 spells CASSLGQGVHEQFF. The CDR3 nucleotides read TGTGCCAGCAGCTTAGGGCAGGGGGTCCATGAGCAGTTCTTC.

This clone came up once. The rearrangement uses TRBV27 and TRBJ2-7; 7 positions match TRBD1. Germline assignment: CDR1 MNHEY and CDR2 SMNVEV (reference sequence). This CDR3 comprises 14 residues. The V gene end was trimmed by 5 bases and the J gene end by 4 bases; junction bases not matched to a gene: 8. Here the CDR3 DNA reads TGTGCCAGCAGTCGACAGGGTCGTGTTTACGAGCAGTACTTC. It yields the protein CASSRQGRVYEQYF.

This rearrangement joins TRBV5-1 to TRBJ2-3; 12 bases are shared with TRBD2. V shed 7 bases and J 3 bases; nucleotides not matched to a gene: 12. Germline V gene lookup returns CDR1 SGHRS and CDR2 YFSETQ. The CDR3 extends over 17 amino acids. CDR3 sequence reads: CASSRLAGAPRTDTQYF. CDR3 nucleotide sequence: TGCGCCAGCTCCCGACTAGCGGGGGCCCCCCGTACAGATACGCAGTATTTT.